A single sample is the source of the 22 T cell receptor beta chains below, sequenced in a study of blood T cell repertoires in COVID-19 (TCRdb year 2020). The library relied on the immunoSEQ multiplex PCR assay. TCRdb limited this immuneACCESS table to in-frame rearrangements with V and J called. A share of clones is missing; checked studies link under half to unresolved V genes, and the rest is unexplained. The sample contains approximately 300,000 clones, 87% of them found a single time. Clones ranked in the top ten supply roughly 2% of the sample. Specimen: peripheral blood. Receptors were obtained from a man younger than 30 with active or convalescent COVID-19.

CDR3 amino acids: CASRGGLAEAFF. Here the CDR3 DNA reads TGTGCCAGCAGGGGGGGTTTGGCTGAAGCTTTCTTT. This rearrangement joins TRBV27 to TRBJ1-1, with D tentatively TRBD1 (5 bases). CDR1 and CDR2 (germline): MNHEY, SMNVEV (reference sequence). There are 12 residues in the CDR3. Between the trimmed V and J ends, which lost 6 bases and 6 bases, there was a span of 11 bases.

This clone appeared a single time. This sequence joins TRBV6-6 and TRBJ2-3; 13 nucleotides align to TRBD2. Germline-derived CDR1 and CDR2 are MNHNY and SVGAGI (reference sequence). The CDR3 length is 16 residues. Trimming removed 6 bases from V and 7 bases from J; junction bases left unmatched: 10. The CDR3 bases are TGTGCCAGCAGCTTCCGGACTAGCGGGGGATCTTATACGCAGTATTTT. The encoded protein is CASSFRTSGGSYTQYF.

The genes are TRBV29-1 and TRBJ2-4; 7 bases agree with TRBD2. This CDR3 has 12 residues. V shed 4 bases and J 7 bases; nucleotides not matched to a gene: 4. The germline V gene encodes CDR1 SQVTM and CDR2 ANQGSEA. CDR3 coding DNA: TGCAGCGTTGCCAGGGAGGGGAACATTCAGTACTTC. It codes for CSVAREGNIQYF.

The chain is built from TRBV6-6 and TRBJ2-3, with D possibly TRBD2 on 6 matching bases. The germline V gene encodes CDR1 MNHNY and CDR2 SVGAGI (reference sequence). V was trimmed by 5 bases and J by 11 bases, leaving 41 bases between them. The CDR3 length is 21 residues. CDR3 protein: CASSPLSGTPEGRPRVWRQYF. Written as DNA, the CDR3 is TGTGCCAGCAGTCCCCTTTCCGGGACCCCGGAGGGACGGCCTAGAGTTTGGAGGCAGTATTTT.

This chain joins TRBV4-1 and TRBJ2-1; 7 nucleotides line up with TRBD2. The CDR3 is made up of 16 amino acids. Trimming removed 1 base from V and 3 bases from J; junction bases left unmatched: 6. Germline CDR1 is MGHRA and CDR2 is YSYEKL. This CDR3 reads CASSQVVPSGYNEQFF. CDR3 nucleotides: TGCGCCAGCAGCCAAGTGGTCCCTAGCGGCTACAATGAGCAGTTCTTC.

The chain combines TRBV2 with TRBJ2-5; possible D gene TRBD1, 6 bases. Trimming took off 5 bases at V and 5 bases at J, with 18 bases between the two ends. CDR1 and CDR2 (germline): SNHLY, FYNNEI. The CDR3 is made up of 15 amino acids. The CDR3 DNA is TGTGCCAGCAGTTTCCAGGGGCGGGTGAGGGAGACCCAGTACTTC. Translated, it gives CASSFQGRVRETQYF.

The chain joins TRBV27 to TRBJ2-1; a weak D match, TRBD2 (6 bases). Germline V gene data show CDR1 as MNHEY and CDR2 as SMNVEV (reference sequence). The germline V and J ends were trimmed by 7 bases and 5 bases, with 15 bases remaining between them. The CDR3 covers 14 residues. The CDR3 DNA reads as TGTGCCAGCACCCGACTAGGTGGCCACAATGAGCAGTTCTTC. It encodes CASTRLGGHNEQFF.

This clone was observed a handful of times. V and J are TRBV2 and TRBJ2-7, with unresolved D. With 2 bases removed from V and 0 bases from J, the gap between germline ends came to 17 bases. CDR1 SNHLY and CDR2 FYNNEI come from the germline V gene. The CDR3 totals 17 residues. The CDR3 coding sequence is TGTGCCAGCAGTGAAATCCCGATGGGCCGGCGCTCCTACGAGCAGTACTTC. Its translation: CASSEIPMGRRSYEQYF.

The V and J genes are TRBV7-2 and TRBJ2-7; TRBD1 agrees at 8 bases. Germline CDR1 reads SGHTA; CDR2 reads FQGNSA. V trimming: 8 bases; J trimming: 1 base; junction bases outside the gene matches: 7. The CDR3 runs to 14 residues. CDR3 amino acids: CASLGDRWSYEQYF. CDR3 nucleotides: TGTGCCAGCCTAGGGGACAGGTGGTCCTACGAGCAGTACTTC. Using reference TRBV7-2 and TRBJ2-7 for the parts outside the CDR3, the full variable domain is GAGVSQSPSNKVTEKGKDVELRCDPISGHTALYWYRQSLGQGLEFLIYFQGNSAPDKSGLPSDRFSAERTGGSVSTLTIQRTQQEDSAVYLCASLGDRWSYEQYFGPGTRLTVT.

The chain joins TRBV5-5 to TRBJ2-5; possibly TRBD2 for D (5 bases). From germline, CDR1 is SGHKS and CDR2 YYEKEE (reference sequence). V lost 0 bases, J lost 5 bases, and 11 bases lay in between. This CDR3 region has 14 residues. CDR3 in amino acids: CASSLATTGETQYF. The DNA of the CDR3 is TGTGCCAGCAGCTTGGCGACTACCGGGGAGACCCAGTACTTC.

Comments on this clone: Distinct nucleotide sequences in the sample also encode this CDR3. This chain joins TRBV3-1 (or the pseudogene TRBV3-2) and TRBJ2-5; the match to TRBD2 covers 8 bases. From germline, CDR1 is LGHDT and CDR2 YNNKEL (reference sequence). The CDR3 contains 14 residues. V gave up 1 base and J gave up 2 bases; unmatched junction bases: 0. The CDR3 sequence is CASSQAGGQETQYF. Here the CDR3 DNA reads TGTGCCAGCAGCCAAGCGGGAGGGCAAGAGACCCAGTACTTC.

This chain joins TRBV16 and TRBJ1-6; D is ambiguous. The CDR3 is 15 residues long. Germline V gives CDR1 KGHSY, CDR2 FQNENV. Deletions cut 4 bases from V and 5 bases from J, with 12 bases between. The CDR3 DNA follows: TGTGCCAGCAGCCCTTGGTCCGGTGATAATTCACCCCTCCACTTT. Encoded protein: CASSPWSGDNSPLHF.

The V and J genes are TRBV10-3 and TRBJ1-6, with 11 bases lining up with TRBD1. The germline gives CDR1 ENHRY, CDR2 SYGVKD. V was clipped by 6 bases and J by 9 bases; unmatched bases: 1. The CDR3 runs 13 residues. The CDR3 loop reads CAIRGQGVSPLHF. CDR3 nucleotide sequence: TGTGCCATCAGGGGACAGGGGGTTTCACCCCTCCACTTT.

The chain combines TRBV9 with TRBJ2-1; D remains ambiguous. Trimming removed 3 bases at V and 0 bases at J, with 4 bases between. Per the germline V gene, CDR1 is SGDLS and CDR2 is YYNGEE. The CDR3 runs to 13 residues. The CDR3 DNA reads TGTGCCAGCAGCGCCAGCTCCTACAATGAGCAGTTCTTC. Translating gives CASSASSYNEQFF. Full variable domain (outside the CDR3, taken from reference TRBV9 and TRBJ2-1): DSGVTQTPKHLITATGQRVTLRCSPRSGDLSVYWYQQSLDQGLQFLIQYYNGEERAKGNILERFSAQQFPDLHSELNLSSLELGDSALYFCASSASSYNEQFFGPGTRLTVL.

The chain employs TRBV6-1 and TRBJ1-2; D gene uncertain. Germline lookup yields CDR1 MNHNS and CDR2 SASEGT. This CDR3 comprises 17 residues. Trimming removed 1 base at V and 4 bases at J, with 19 bases between. The CDR3 loop reads CASSEGVYASGSYGYTF. The CDR3 nucleotides are TGTGCCAGCAGTGAAGGGGTATACGCGAGCGGGAGCTATGGCTACACCTTC.

The rearrangement links TRBV29-1 to TRBJ2-1, with D tentatively TRBD1 (6 bases). The CDR3 is made up of 16 amino acids. Deletions cut 1 base from V and 0 bases from J, with 13 bases between. Germline V CDR1 and CDR2: SQVTM, ANQGSEA. CDR3 DNA: TGCAGCGTTGAAGGGTCGGCGACAGGCTCCTACAATGAGCAGTTCTTC. As protein: CSVEGSATGSYNEQFF.

The genes are TRBV5-1 and TRBJ2-5; D ambiguous. Germline-derived CDR1 and CDR2 are SGHRS and YFSETQ. This CDR3 is built from 13 residues. Trimming cost V 4 bases and J 7 bases, with 14 bases left between them. CDR3: CASSTDPVGTQYF. In DNA form, the CDR3 reads TGCGCCAGCAGCACAGACCCGGTGGGGACCCAGTACTTC.

The chain has TRBV7-8 and TRBJ1-6, with 9 bases that match TRBD1. The CDR3 totals 14 residues. V gave up 4 bases and J gave up 6 bases; unmatched junction bases: 1. Germline V gives CDR1 SGHVS, CDR2 FQNEAQ. The CDR3 DNA reads as TGTGCCAGCAGCTACAGGGGGCGTAATTCACCCCTCCACTTT. Protein product: CASSYRGRNSPLHF.

The CDR3 is CASSRLRESTDTQYF. The CDR3 DNA follows: TGTGCCAGCAGCCGCCTCCGGGAGAGCACAGATACGCAGTATTTT. The chain joins TRBV9 to TRBJ2-3; the D gene is possibly TRBD2 (6 bases). In germline, CDR1 is SGDLS, CDR2 YYNGEE. CDR3 length: 15 amino acids. Trimming shortened V by 4 bases and J by 0 bases, and 12 bases separated the two germline ends.

This clone has just one count. V usage is TRBV5-1 and J usage is TRBJ2-1; TRBD2 is a possible D gene (5 bases). This CDR3 is built from 15 residues. Looked up from germline, CDR1 is SGHRS and CDR2 is YFSETQ. V was pared by 4 bases and J by 2 bases, with 13 bases between. The DNA for the CDR3 is TGCGCCAGCAGCCAACTAGAAGGCACCTACAATGAGCAGTTCTTC. Protein product: CASSQLEGTYNEQFF.

V is TRBV25-1 and J is TRBJ2-7; 7 positions match TRBD1. Germline loops: CDR1 MGHDK, CDR2 SYGVNS. The CDR3 covers 13 residues. J was trimmed by 6 bases and V by 4 bases; bases with no gene match: 6. CDR3 nucleotides: TGTGCCAGCAGTGGACAAACAGGGGTCGAGCAGTACTTC. This codes for CASSGQTGVEQYF.

This clone appeared a single time. The chain is built from TRBV28 and TRBJ2-5, with 11 nucleotides matching TRBD1. The germline V gene encodes CDR1 MDHEN and CDR2 SYDVKM. CDR3 length equals 17 residues. V was clipped by 5 bases and J by 1 base; unmatched bases: 9. CDR3 sequence: CASSRTGGRYTQETQYF. The CDR3, as DNA: TGTGCCAGCAGTAGGACAGGGGGCCGATATACCCAAGAGACCCAGTACTTC. The variable domain in full, with the rest retrieved from reference TRBV28 and TRBJ2-5, is DVKVTQSSRYLVKRTGEKVFLECVQDMDHENMFWYRQDPGLGLRLIYFSYDVKMKEKGDIPEGYSVSREKKERFSLILESASTNQTSMYLCASSRTGGRYTQETQYFGPGTRLLVL.